This T cell receptor (beta chain) emerged from a study of untreated major depressive disorder. Generated by immunoSEQ multiplex PCR, the TCRdb table keeps only in-frame clones and is missing some. The data show approximately 20,000 clones, about 83% seen once. The CDR3 contains 12 residues. V was clipped by 4 bases and J by 9 bases, with 13 bases between them. The germline V gene has CDR1 MNHEY and CDR2 SMNVEV (reference sequence). The sample comprised CD4+ T cells from PBMCs. This TCR came from a woman aged 25 to 39 in good health. The chain couples TRBV27 to TRBJ2-7; D remains unclear. CDR3 sequence: CASSSDLKRQYF. In DNA, the CDR3 is TGTGCCAGCAGTTCGGACCTAAAAAGGCAGTACTTC.